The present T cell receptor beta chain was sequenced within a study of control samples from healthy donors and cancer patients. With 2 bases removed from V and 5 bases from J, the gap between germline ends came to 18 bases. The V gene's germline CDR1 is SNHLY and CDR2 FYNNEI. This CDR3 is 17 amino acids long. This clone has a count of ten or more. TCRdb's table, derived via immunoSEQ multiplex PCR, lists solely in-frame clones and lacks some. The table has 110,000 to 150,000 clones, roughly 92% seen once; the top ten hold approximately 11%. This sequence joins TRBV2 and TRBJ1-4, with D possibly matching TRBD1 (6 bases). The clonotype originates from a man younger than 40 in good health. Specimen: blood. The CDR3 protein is CASSEFQRTVGNEKLFF. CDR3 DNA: TGTGCCAGCAGTGAATTCCAACGGACAGTAGGGAATGAAAAACTGTTTTTT.